These 18 T cell receptor beta chains were sequenced from one sample in a study of lymphopenia after photon versus proton radiotherapy (dated by TCRdb to the late 2010s). Library construction relied on the immunoSEQ multiplex PCR assay. TCRdb re-hosts the immuneACCESS table, in-frame sequences only. Its copies lack some clones; in the studies checked, an unresolved V gene accounts for under half of them, and the cause for the rest is not known. The sample table lists around 26,000 clones, roughly 90% of them with a count of one. Around 0.89% of the sample is held by the ten biggest clonotypes. This specimen was peripheral blood, taken from a patient treated with photon-based radiotherapy. Receptor source: a woman between 45 and 65 years old with cholangiocarcinoma.

The genes are TRBV2 and TRBJ1-6, with 7 bases lining up with TRBD1. The length of the CDR3 is 18 residues. V shed 4 bases, J shed 5 bases, and the junction held 14 bases outside the gene matches. In germline, CDR1 is SNHLY, CDR2 FYNNEI. CDR3 sequence reads: CASSVEAPGRGNNSPLHF. The CDR3 DNA follows: TGTGCCAGCAGTGTCGAAGCCCCGGGCAGGGGGAATAATTCACCCCTCCACTTT.

The V and J genes are TRBV7-2 and TRBJ2-7; TRBD2 might be the D (5 bases). V lost 5 bases to trimming and J lost 5 bases, with 19 bases between them. From germline, CDR1 is SGHTA and CDR2 FQGNSA. The CDR3 totals 15 residues. CDR3 loop: CASSRSAGPRNEQYF. The CDR3 DNA follows: TGTGCCAGCAGCCGCTCGGCGGGCCCCCGAAACGAGCAGTACTTC.

The chain employs TRBV29-1 and TRBJ2-1, with D unclear. The ends were cut back, 6 bases at V and 4 bases at J, with 16 bases in the middle. The CDR3 runs to 14 residues. The germline V gene encodes CDR1 SQVTM and CDR2 ANQGSEA. The CDR3 here is CSVVDQNTYNEQFF. Here the CDR3 DNA reads TGCAGCGTCGTAGACCAGAATACATACAATGAGCAGTTCTTC.

The chain uses TRBV4-3 and TRBJ1-2; 8 bases map to TRBD1. The J segment lost 6 bases and the V segment lost 0 bases, leaving 9 bases of the junction unmatched. Germline loops: CDR1 LGHNA, CDR2 YSLEER. CDR3 length: 16 amino acids. CDR3 loop: CASSQEGRQGANGYTF. The CDR3 DNA is TGCGCCAGCAGCCAAGAAGGGCGCCAGGGGGCGAATGGCTACACCTTC.

The CDR3 DNA reads TGTGCCAGTAGTACGGGACAGGGCGCTGGAAACACCATATATTTT. The encoded protein is CASSTGQGAGNTIYF. The chain recombines TRBV19 with TRBJ1-3; 9 bases align to TRBD1. The V segment lost 4 bases and the J segment 2 bases; nucleotides outside the gene matches: 3. Germline V gene sequence: CDR1 LNHDA, CDR2 SQIVND (reference sequence). The CDR3 totals 15 residues. The variable domain in full, completed from reference TRBV19 and TRBJ1-3, reads DGGITQSPKYLFRKEGQNVTLSCEQNLNHDAMYWYRQDPGQGLRLIYYSQIVNDFQKGDIAEGYSVSREKKESFPLTVTSAQKNPTAFYLCASSTGQGAGNTIYFGEGSWLTVV.

This chain joins TRBV15 and TRBJ2-1, with D perhaps TRBD2 (6 bases). CDR3 length: 17 residues. The V gene lost 0 bases and the J gene lost 0 bases, with 12 bases spanning the gap. Germline CDR1 and CDR2: LNHNV and YYDKDF (reference sequence). In DNA, the CDR3 is TGTGCCACCAGCAGAGATCTTGGCGGGAACTCCTACAATGAGCAGTTCTTC. Its protein is CATSRDLGGNSYNEQFF. Full variable domain (rest looked up from reference TRBV15 and TRBJ2-1): DAMVIQNPRYQVTQFGKPVTLSCSQTLNHNVMYWYQQKSSQAPKLLFHYYDKDFNNEADTPDNFQSRRPNTSFCFLDIRSPGLGDTAMYLCATSRDLGGNSYNEQFFGPGTRLTVL.

This clone was detected a few times. The chain links TRBV4-1 to TRBJ1-1; D not resolved. CDR1 and CDR2 (germline): MGHRA, YSYEKL. The CDR3 has 17 amino acids. V gave up 0 bases and J gave up 1 base, with 15 bases separating them. As DNA, the CDR3 is TGCGCCAGCAGCCAAGACCGGACGAGAGTGGGGAACACTGAAGCTTTCTTT. This gives the protein CASSQDRTRVGNTEAFF.

The genes are TRBV5-1 and TRBJ1-1; D is possibly TRBD1 (5 bases). V lost 4 bases, J lost 7 bases, and 11 bases lay in between. CDR3 length: 12 residues. Germline CDR1 is SGHRS and CDR2 is YFSETQ. The DNA for the CDR3 is TGCGCCAGCAGCGTACCGACAGATGAAGCTTTCTTT. Its translation: CASSVPTDEAFF.

This chain connects TRBV5-6 to TRBJ1-2; 8 nucleotides agree with TRBD1. Germline trimming cut 3 bases from V and 8 bases from J; bases unmatched to any gene: 6. Germline-derived CDR1 and CDR2 are SGHDT and YYEEEE. CDR3 size: 13 residues. The CDR3, as DNA: TGTGCCAGCAGCTCAGGGGGCGAGGAAGGCTACACCTTC. Encoded protein: CASSSGGEEGYTF.

The rearrangement uses TRBV6-5 and TRBJ1-1, with D possibly matching TRBD1 (6 bases). The germline V gene encodes CDR1 MNHEY and CDR2 SVGAGI. This CDR3 is 12 amino acids long. V was pared by 6 bases and J by 10 bases, with 15 bases between. The CDR3 DNA sequence: TGTGCCAGCAGCTTACCGGGACAAGGAGCTTTCTTT. Translating it yields CASSLPGQGAFF.

This clone was observed a single time. The chain is built from TRBV29-1 and TRBJ2-1, with no clear D. V was pared by 4 bases and J by 8 bases, with 6 bases between. The CDR3 totals 10 residues. Looked up from germline, CDR1 is SQVTM and CDR2 is ANQGSEA. The DNA of the CDR3 is TGCAGCGTTGTAACGGATGAGCAGTTCTTC. Its translation is CSVVTDEQFF.

This chain joins TRBV5-1 and TRBJ1-3; 7 nucleotides align to TRBD1. Germline CDR1 SGHRS, CDR2 YFSETQ. Germline trimming cut 1 base from V and 1 base from J; bases unmatched to any gene: 8. The CDR3 consists of 17 residues. DNA for the CDR3: TGCGCCAGCAGCTTGAAAACGACAGGGACTTCTGGAAACACCATATATTTT. This translates into CASSLKTTGTSGNTIYF.

The V call is TRBV5-4, the J call TRBJ2-5; TRBD2 agrees at 9 bases. Germline V gives CDR1 SGHNT, CDR2 YYREEE (reference sequence). V lost 0 bases, J lost 5 bases, and 5 bases stayed unmatched. This CDR3 spans 15 amino acids. CDR3 sequence: CASSLGSGGRETQYF. The CDR3 coding sequence is TGTGCCAGCAGCTTGGGTAGCGGGGGTAGGGAGACCCAGTACTTC.

The rearrangement links TRBV9 to TRBJ2-2; D is uncertain. The CDR3 contains 12 residues. Germline V lookup: CDR1 SGDLS, CDR2 YYNGEE. V lost 2 bases to trimming and J lost 5 bases, with 4 bases between them. The CDR3 is CASSVRTGELFF. The CDR3 nucleotides read TGTGCCAGCAGCGTGCGGACCGGGGAGCTGTTTTTT.

V is TRBV5-8 and J is TRBJ1-3; D is perhaps TRBD1 (5 bases). Germline CDR1 is SGHTS and CDR2 is YDEGEE. V was clipped by 3 bases and J by 6 bases, with 13 bases between them. The CDR3 extends over 14 amino acids. CDR3 loop: CASSYPGGTNTIYF. CDR3 DNA sequence: TGTGCCAGCAGCTATCCGGGGGGAACAAACACCATATATTTT.

The gene calls are TRBV9 and TRBJ2-1; maybe TRBD2 (5 bases). Germline CDR1 and CDR2: SGDLS and YYNGEE. V shed 0 bases and J shed 4 bases, with 11 bases lying between them. This CDR3 region has 15 residues. CDR3: CASSVGVATYNEQFF. The CDR3 region has the DNA TGTGCCAGCAGCGTAGGGGTAGCGACTTACAATGAGCAGTTCTTC.

This clone was detected only once. Without the conserved terminal phenylalanine or tryptophan, this CDR3 likely stems from a read error. No DNA is shown, since the ends of the CDR3 on it are uncertain; the CDR3 is the one TCRdb lists. The chain joins TRBV15 to TRBJ1-1; the table's D gene call, TRBD1, was not cross checked with the DNA. Germline lookup yields CDR1 LNHNV and CDR2 YYDKDF (reference sequence). The CDR3 totals 16 residues, both ends included. CDR3 region: CATSSAYTPGQGACEV.

The chain employs TRBV20-1 and TRBJ2-1; weak D call: TRBD1 (5 bases). V gave up 0 bases and J gave up 16 bases, with 13 bases separating them. Looked up from germline, CDR1 is DFQATT and CDR2 is SNEGSKA (reference sequence). This CDR3 is 11 amino acids long. CDR3 region: CSAREQANIFF. The CDR3 DNA sequence: TGCAGTGCTAGAGAACAGGCGAATATATTCTTC.